This T cell receptor (beta chain) was sequenced during a study of cytomegalovirus exposure and HLA in healthy donors. CDR3 size: 16 residues. V trimming: 5 bases; J trimming: 6 bases; junction bases outside the gene matches: 13. The germline gives CDR1 MNHEY, CDR2 SMNVEV (reference sequence). 13 Jbeta primers and 60 Vbeta primers were used for the PCR. The assay was immunoSEQ multiplex PCR, and TCRdb's table has in-frame clones only and misses some. The sample includes some 120,000 clones, roughly three quarters of them seen just once. The sample comprised PBMCs. This rearrangement joins TRBV27 to TRBJ2-3; TRBD2 matches at 8 bases. The TCR sequence derives from a man in his late teens or twenties in good health and CMV-seronegative. The CDR3 DNA follows: TGTGCCAGCAGTCCCAGCGGGAGTTTAATGACGGATACGCAGTATTTT. Protein product: CASSPSGSLMTDTQYF.